The rows below give T cell receptor beta chains drawn from one sample of a study of blood T cells in healthy people across ages. TCRdb redid the calling of the 5' RACE reads with MiXCR, one entry per CDR3 protein. The sample holds roughly 1,000,000 distinct CDR3 sequences, under 30% seen once. The sample was also linked to a second study, of T cells of mothers and their children.

The sample consisted of blood. Receptor source: a girl between 2 and 10 years old in good health. Both conserved end residues are part of each CDR3. A D gene is named only where the DNA matches it firmly. Where a row states a size, it is once, few, many or the class of an expanded clone; other rows omit it.

>TRBV7-9|TRBJ2-1|TRBD2|few
CASSEGLATHNEQFF
TGTGCCAGCAGCGAGGGACTAGCGACGCACAATGAGCAGTTCTTC
>TRBV6-2/TRBV6-3|TRBJ2-7|TRBD1|-
CASSQTGLRGYEQYF
TGTGCCAGCAGCCAGACAGGGCTACGAGGCTACGAGCAGTACTTC
>TRBV27|TRBJ2-4|-|-
CASTPTGLRNIQYF
TGTGCCAGCACCCCTACGGGGTTAAGAAACATTCAGTACTTC
>TRBV7-2|TRBJ2-4|-|-
CASREDSGLAKNIQYF
TGTGCCAGCAGAGAGGATAGCGGTTTAGCCAAAAACATTCAGTACTTC
>TRBV29-1|TRBJ2-5|-|-
CSVWERTAQETQYF
TGCAGCGTCTGGGAACGGACAGCTCAAGAGACCCAGTACTTC
>TRBV12-3/TRBV12-4|TRBJ2-2|-|few
CASSLSATRPGELFF
TGTGCCAGCAGTTTGTCGGCCACTCGTCCCGGGGAGCTGTTTTTT
>TRBV5-6|TRBJ2-5|-|few
CASSRGSGEETQYF
TGTGCCAGCAGCCGGGGATCAGGGGAAGAGACCCAGTACTTC
>TRBV15|TRBJ2-5|-|-
CATSRNPTGVKTQYF
TGTGCCACCAGCAGAAATCCGACAGGTGTGAAGACCCAGTACTTC
>TRBV12-3/TRBV12-4|TRBJ2-7|TRBD2|few
CASSDDLGSGGYEQYF
TGTGCCAGCAGCGATGATCTGGGTAGCGGGGGCTACGAGCAGTACTTC
>TRBV7-9|TRBJ2-3|-|few
CASSFTRTDTQYF
TGTGCCAGCAGCTTTACTCGCACAGATACGCAGTATTTT
>TRBV12-3/TRBV12-4|TRBJ2-2|-|few
CASRIAETNTGELFF
TGTGCCAGTAGAATAGCTGAAACGAACACCGGGGAGCTGTTTTTT
>TRBV11-2|TRBJ2-7|-|-
CASFGPGGDEQYF
TGTGCCAGCTTCGGCCCTGGGGGAGACGAGCAGTACTTC
>TRBV28|TRBJ1-6|-|few
CASSPLEAPLHF
TGTGCCAGCAGTCCCTTGGAGGCTCCCCTCCACTTT
>TRBV7-9|TRBJ1-6|-|-
CASSLSNSENSPLHF
TGTGCCAGCAGCTTAAGTAACAGTGAGAATTCACCCCTCCACTTT
>TRBV20-1|TRBJ2-1|-|once
CSARATSGHNPHEQFF
TGCAGTGCTAGAGCCACCTCGGGGCATAATCCCCATGAGCAGTTCTTC
>TRBV25-1|TRBJ2-5|-|few
CASSELGSETQYF
TGTGCCAGCAGTGAACTCGGTTCAGAGACCCAGTACTTC
>TRBV4-2|TRBJ2-5|TRBD2|many
CASSQTSGRETQYF
TGTGCCAGCAGCCAGACTAGCGGGAGAGAGACCCAGTACTTC
>TRBV29-1|TRBJ1-2|-|few
CSVPNSVTNYGYTF
TGCAGCGTTCCCAACAGCGTCACTAACTATGGCTACACCTTC
>TRBV3-1|TRBJ1-2|TRBD1|few
CASSHGTGDWNGYTF
TGTGCCAGCAGCCACGGGACAGGGGATTGGAATGGCTACACCTTC
>TRBV12-5|TRBJ2-7|-|few
CASGLVGWGLSYEQYF
TGTGCTAGTGGTTTGGTAGGTTGGGGCCTCTCCTACGAGCAGTACTTC
>TRBV28|TRBJ1-2|-|-
CASYYFGAMGGYTF
TGTGCCAGCTATTACTTCGGGGCGATGGGTGGCTACACCTTC
>TRBV6-6|TRBJ2-5|TRBD1|few
CASTQWATGGETQYF
TGTGCCAGCACCCAATGGGCGACAGGGGGAGAGACCCAGTACTTC
>TRBV20-1|TRBJ1-4|-|few
CSVSSGGREKLFF
TGCAGTGTATCTTCCGGGGGGCGTGAAAAACTGTTTTTT
>TRBV6-1|TRBJ2-7|-|-
CASSLNRQTRYEQYF
TGTGCCAGCAGCCTCAATCGACAGACACGATACGAGCAGTACTTC
>TRBV3-1|TRBJ1-1|TRBD1|few
CASSHLDREGTEAFF
TGTGCCAGCAGCCACCTAGACAGGGAGGGCACTGAAGCTTTCTTT
>TRBV29-1|TRBJ2-3|-|few
CSPRTGDTQYF
TGCAGCCCGCGGACGGGAGATACGCAGTATTTT
>TRBV7-2|TRBJ1-2|-|-
CASSFQGIRGYTF
TGTGCCAGCAGCTTTCAGGGGATTCGCGGCTACACCTTC
>TRBV10-3|TRBJ2-1|-|few
CAITSVALANEQFF
TGTGCCATCACCTCAGTGGCCCTAGCCAATGAGCAGTTCTTC
>TRBV7-9|TRBJ2-5|TRBD1|few
CASSPRGKEGTQYF
TGTGCCAGCAGCCCCAGGGGGAAGGAAGGGACCCAGTACTTC
>TRBV20-1|TRBJ2-2|-|-
CSARALQGANTGELFF
TGCAGTGCTAGAGCCCTACAGGGAGCGAACACCGGGGAGCTGTTTTTT
>TRBV29-1|TRBJ1-2|TRBD1|few
CSDLDRDLANYGYTF
TGCAGCGACCTGGACAGGGACTTAGCTAACTATGGCTACACCTTC
>TRBV21-1|TRBJ2-4|-|-
CASSKESLPGLAKNIQYF
TGTGCCAGCAGCAAAGAGTCGCTTCCAGGGCTAGCCAAAAACATTCAGTACTTC
>TRBV20-1|TRBJ2-1|-|-
CSARSGTGTQQFF
TGCAGTGCTAGATCCGGTACAGGCACTCAGCAGTTCTTC
>TRBV28|TRBJ2-7|-|-
CATLGRIYEQYF
TGTGCCACTTTAGGGAGAATCTACGAGCAGTACTTC
>TRBV29-1|TRBJ1-1|-|-
CSVVRGHLENTEAFF
TGCAGCGTTGTGCGGGGGCATCTAGAGAACACTGAAGCTTTCTTT
>TRBV3-1|TRBJ2-7|-|few
CACSWGFGIDGQYF
TGTGCCTGCAGCTGGGGGTTCGGAATTGACGGGCAGTACTTC
>TRBV5-1|TRBJ1-1|TRBD1|-
CASSLQPGTDTEAFF
TGCGCCAGCAGTTTACAACCCGGGACAGACACTGAAGCTTTCTTT